These 8 T cell receptor beta chains share one sample of origin, sequenced in a study of blood T cell repertoires in COVID-19. The table came from immunoSEQ multiplex PCR; TCRdb's copy has only in-frame clones and leaves some out. The table has approximately 260,000 clones, about 86% seen once. The sequenced material came from PBMCs or T cells enriched from blood (not recorded which). The receptors shown here come from a man aged 30 to 39 with acute COVID-19.

The chain combines TRBV5-8 with TRBJ1-3, with 9 bases lining up with TRBD1. CDR3 length: 16 residues. J gave up 3 bases and V 4 bases, and 8 bases lay outside the gene matches. Germline lookup yields CDR1 SGHTS and CDR2 YDEGEE. The CDR3 DNA reads TGTGCCAGCAGCAGAACAGGGGGCTCCATTGGAAACACCATATATTTT. This encodes CASSRTGGSIGNTIYF.

This clone was detected only once. The chain uses TRBV5-4 and TRBJ1-1; no definite D call. The V gene's germline CDR1 is SGHNT and CDR2 YYREEE (reference sequence). The CDR3 runs to 13 residues. Trimming took off 2 bases at V and 3 bases at J, with 8 bases between the two ends. As DNA, the CDR3 is TGTGCCAGCAGCTTTTCAGGCGACACTGAAGCTTTCTTT. It translates to CASSFSGDTEAFF.

V and J are TRBV3-1 (or the pseudogene TRBV3-2) and TRBJ2-2, with TRBD2 identical over 9 bases. CDR1 LGHDT and CDR2 YNNKEL come from the germline V gene (reference sequence). V lost 4 bases, J lost 4 bases, and 7 bases stayed unmatched. The CDR3 runs to 16 residues. The CDR3, as DNA: TGTGCCAGCAGCCCACCCCAGCGGGGGGTCACCGGGGAGCTGTTTTTT. Translated: CASSPPQRGVTGELFF.

The rearrangement links TRBV6-5 to TRBJ1-5; D may be TRBD1 (6 bases). This CDR3 contains 13 residues. V was pared by 6 bases and J by 6 bases, with 12 bases between. Germline assignment: CDR1 MNHEY and CDR2 SVGAGI. The CDR3 is CASSLDRSQPQHF. For the CDR3, the DNA is TGTGCCAGCAGCCTGGACAGAAGTCAGCCCCAGCATTTT.

The V call is TRBV30, the J call TRBJ2-3, with 10 bases identical to TRBD2. J was trimmed by 1 base and V by 5 bases; bases with no gene match: 0. This CDR3 is 13 amino acids long. The germline V gene has CDR1 GTSNPN and CDR2 SVGIG (reference sequence). The CDR3 nucleotides read TGTGCCTGGGGGACTAGCGGCACAGATACGCAGTATTTT. Encoded protein: CAWGTSGTDTQYF.

This clone was recorded only once. The chain recombines TRBV29-1 with TRBJ1-6, with TRBD1 identical over 8 bases. The J segment lost 7 bases and the V segment lost 5 bases, leaving 4 bases of the junction unmatched. This CDR3 has 13 residues. The germline gives CDR1 SQVTM, CDR2 ANQGSEA. In DNA form, the CDR3 reads TGCAGCGTTTTGGACAGGGTGAATTCACCCCTCCACTTT. It encodes CSVLDRVNSPLHF.

This clone was observed once. Other nucleotide sequences from this sample produce the same CDR3. The chain carries TRBV6-5 and TRBJ1-6; TRBD1 is a possible D gene (5 bases). Trimming left V 0 bases short and J 8 bases short, with 5 bases between. Germline V lookup: CDR1 MNHEY, CDR2 SVGAGI. CDR3 length equals 13 residues. CDR3 bases: TGTGCCAGCAGTTACTCCAGGGATTCACCCCTCCACTTT. This sequence encodes CASSYSRDSPLHF.

The chain has TRBV7-8 and TRBJ2-2, with 11 bases that match TRBD2. Trimming removed 5 bases from V and 1 base from J; junction bases left unmatched: 6. The CDR3 is made up of 17 amino acids. Germline CDR1 and CDR2: SGHVS and FQNEAQ. The CDR3 DNA is TGTGCCAGCAGCCGCGGGACTAGCGGCATGAACACCGGGGAGCTGTTTTTT. It is translated as CASSRGTSGMNTGELFF.